This passage covers 6 T cell receptor beta chains from one sample sequenced in a study of shared clonotypes between healthy human individuals. TCRdb keeps only in-frame clones here, not all; method: immunoSEQ multiplex PCR. The table records roughly 1,000,000 clones, about 80% of them present only once. The sample was memory CD4+ T cells from PBMCs. The subset here: CD45RA-negative fraction. The receptors derive from a man between 18 and 35 years old in good health. Some clones in this sample may be carry-over from other donors' samples.

This clone was recorded many times. The rearrangement joins TRBV2 to TRBJ2-7; no definite D call. CDR3 size: 13 residues. The V gene lost 7 bases and the J gene lost 11 bases, with 21 bases spanning the gap. The germline gives CDR1 SNHLY, CDR2 FYNNEI. CDR3 region: CASKLNRDRAKYF. The CDR3 DNA reads TGTGCCAGCAAATTAAACCGTGACCGAGCCAAGTACTTC.

This chain connects TRBV6-5 to TRBJ2-2; the D gene could be TRBD1 or TRBD2 (5 bases each). V lost 4 bases and J lost 7, with 16 bases in between. The CDR3 length is 15 residues. Germline values: CDR1 MNHEY, CDR2 SVGAGI. Here the CDR3 reads CASSFSTRGIGELFF. In DNA, the CDR3 is TGTGCCAGCAGTTTCTCCACTAGGGGAATCGGGGAGCTGTTTTTT.

This chain uses TRBV5-1 with TRBJ1-3, with no clear D. Germline V CDR1 and CDR2: SGHRS, YFSETQ. V gave up 2 bases and J gave up 4 bases, with 7 bases separating them. The CDR3 length is 13 residues. CDR3 residues: CASSFAGGNTIYF. The CDR3 DNA follows: TGCGCCAGCAGCTTCGCCGGGGGAAACACCATATATTTT.

For this clone: Other DNA sequences in the sample encode the same CDR3. The chain combines TRBV6-5 with TRBJ1-5, with a possible D match to TRBD1 (5 bases). The CDR3 has 13 residues. Looked up from germline, CDR1 is MNHEY and CDR2 is SVGAGI. V was shortened by 2 bases and J by 7 bases, with 9 bases between the two germline ends. Written as DNA, the CDR3 is TGTGCCAGCAGTTACGCTAGGGGCCAGCCCCAGCATTTT. Protein product: CASSYARGQPQHF.

This chain uses TRBV29-1 with TRBJ2-3; 7 positions agree with TRBD1. V gave up 8 bases and J gave up 2 bases; unmatched junction bases: 4. The CDR3 contains 12 residues. The germline V gene has CDR1 SQVTM and CDR2 ANQGSEA. The CDR3, as DNA: TGCAGCTTCGACAGGGCCACAGATACGCAGTATTTT. This codes for CSFDRATDTQYF.

About this clone: The sample holds other DNA sequences that translate to the same CDR3. The chain is built from TRBV6-5 and TRBJ1-5; D is possibly TRBD1 (5 bases). With 2 bases removed from V and 0 bases from J, the gap between germline ends came to 5 bases. The CDR3 length is 14 residues. Germline V gene lookup returns CDR1 MNHEY and CDR2 SVGAGI. CDR3 nucleotide sequence: TGTGCCAGCAGTTACGGGGGTAGCAATCAGCCCCAGCATTTT. This codes for CASSYGGSNQPQHF.